The sequence of this TCR beta chain was determined in a study of T-cell memory formation after mild COVID-19. TCRdb ran MiXCR on the 5' RACE reads and lists one entry per CDR3 protein. This table holds 400,000 to 500,000 distinct CDR3 sequences, approximately 24% found once. Germline values: CDR1 SGHRS, CDR2 YFSETQ. This CDR3 comprises 13 residues. Trimming shortened V by 0 bases and J by 6 bases, and 9 bases separated the two germline ends. This sequence joins TRBV5-1 and TRBJ1-2; D unclear. The TCR was taken from an adult woman who had mild COVID-19 (a few samples of this study predate the infection). Cell type and time point are not known. Sequenced input: PBMCs or a T cell subset sorted from them (not recorded which). The CDR3 protein is CASSLATTNGYTF. CDR3 coding DNA: TGCGCCAGCAGCTTGGCAACAACTAATGGCTACACCTTC.